Listed below are T cell receptor beta chains from one sample, sequenced in a study of control samples from healthy donors and cancer patients. Assay used: immunoSEQ multiplex PCR; TCRdb lists only in-frame clones, some missing. The table lists about 59,000 clones, roughly 86% of them singletons, with over 9.5% in the top ten. Sequencing input: PBMCs. These TCRs come from a woman aged 60-70 years with lung cancer. The CDR3 runs from the conserved cysteine through the conserved F or W. D genes are given only for firm matches. The size entry is marked missing in some rows and otherwise reads once, few, many or a size class.

>TRBV19|TRBD2|TRBJ2-3|-
TGTGCCAGTAGGACCGTCGGGACTAGCGGGACAGATACGCAGTATTTT
CASRTVGTSGTDTQYF
>TRBV6-1|-|TRBJ2-4|-
TGTGCCAGCAGTGAAACGGTAAACATTCAGTACTTC
CASSETVNIQYF
>TRBV18|TRBD2|TRBJ2-1|-
TGTGCCAGCTCACCATTGAGTGGTAGCGGGAGGGCGAGTGAGCAGTTCTTC
CASSPLSGSGRASEQFF
>TRBV2|TRBD2|TRBJ2-2|-
TGTGCCAGCAGTCCTAGCGGGAGAGGAACCGGGGAGCTGTTTTTT
CASSPSGRGTGELFF
>TRBV11-2|TRBD2|TRBJ2-3|-
TGTGCCAGCAGCTTAGTAGCGGGAGGAGGGGATACGCAGTATTTT
CASSLVAGGGDTQYF
>TRBV27|-|TRBJ2-3|once
TGTGCCAGCAGTTTACGGGACAGCACAGATACGCAGTATTTT
CASSLRDSTDTQYF
>TRBV28|-|TRBJ2-2|-
TGTGCCAGCAGTTCCTCGGGCCTCCATCTCGGGGAGCTGTTTTTT
CASSSSGLHLGELFF
>TRBV4-1|TRBD1|TRBJ2-7|once
TGCGCCAGCAGCCAGCAGGGGGCCGACGAGCAGTACTTC
CASSQQGADEQYF
>TRBV6-5|TRBD1|TRBJ1-2|-
TGTGCCAGCAGTTCGACAGGGGGCCGGTATGGCTACACCTTC
CASSSTGGRYGYTF
>TRBV6-5|-|TRBJ1-2|-
TGTGCCAGCACCCCCGGATCGGGGGCGAGCTATGGCTACACCTTC
CASTPGSGASYGYTF
>TRBV27|-|TRBJ2-7|-
TGTGCCAGCAGGCCTTCAAGGTATGAGCTCGCGCAGTACTTC
CASRPSRYELAQYF
>TRBV27|-|TRBJ2-7|medium-sized
TGTGCCAGCAGTTCCAAAGCGTCCGGGGCGTACGAGCAGTACTTC
CASSSKASGAYEQYF
>TRBV21-1|-|TRBJ2-5|-
TGTGCCAGTTTTAATCGGGGGGGCCCCAAGACCCAGTACTTC
CASFNRGGPKTQYF
>TRBV18|TRBD1|TRBJ1-4|-
TGTGCCAGCTCGGGACAGGGTAACGAAAAACTGTTTTTT
CASSGQGNEKLFF
>TRBV7-7|TRBD1|TRBJ2-7|-
TGTGCCAGCAGCCTCGGGGGACAGGGGTCCTACGAGCAGTACTTC
CASSLGGQGSYEQYF
>TRBV27|-|TRBJ1-1|-
TGTGCCAGCAGTTTTCCTGGGTGGAGGCAAGCTTTCTTT
CASSFPGWRQAFF
>TRBV3-1/TRBV3-2|-|TRBJ1-5|-
TGTGCCAGCAGCCAAGATAGCAGCTCCAGCAATCAGCCCCAGCATTTT
CASSQDSSSSNQPQHF
>TRBV6-5|-|TRBJ2-1|-
TGTGCCAGCACCACCCAAAGCCCCAACAATGAGCAGTTCTTC
CASTTQSPNNEQFF
>TRBV2|-|TRBJ1-5|-
TGTGCCAGCAGTGAAGTGAGCGTTAGCAATCAGCCCCAGCATTTT
CASSEVSVSNQPQHF
>TRBV6-5|TRBD2|TRBJ2-2|once
TGTGCCAGCAGACCCCTGCGGGAGGGTATCGGGGAGCTGTTTTTT
CASRPLREGIGELFF
>TRBV27|-|TRBJ1-6|-
TGTGCCAGCAGCTTGGAGTGGGGCAGGGATTCACCCCTCCACTTT
CASSLEWGRDSPLHF
>TRBV5-1|TRBD2|TRBJ2-7|-
TGCGCCAGCGGGACTAGCTTTAACGAGCAGTACTTC
CASGTSFNEQYF